This T cell receptor (beta chain) was captured by sequencing in a study of T-cell memory formation after mild COVID-19. Whole-study results and caveats: The second-wave clones peaking on day 37 were not confirmed as SARS-CoV-2-specific.

TCRdb passed the 5' RACE reads through MiXCR, listing each CDR3 protein once. The sample holds approximately 560,000 distinct CDR3 sequences, roughly 17% seen once. Of note for this clonotype: Its target is not known.

This clonotype originated in an adult woman who had mild COVID-19 (a few samples of this study predate the infection). Cell type and time point are not known. The sequenced sample consisted of PBMCs or a T cell subset sorted from them (not recorded which).

CDR3 protein: CASSQDLGLTDTQYF. The CDR3 DNA follows: TGCGCCAGCAGCCAAGATTTGGGGTTAACAGATACGCAGTATTTT. V gene TRBV4-1 combines with J gene TRBJ2-3; D is ambiguous. Germline lookup yields CDR1 MGHRA and CDR2 YSYEKL. Deletions cut 0 bases from V and 3 bases from J, with 10 bases between. CDR3 length equals 15 residues.